Listed here are 5 T cell receptor beta chains from one sample, sequenced in a study of T cell responses to AZD1222 COVID-19 vaccine. Profiling relied on immunoSEQ multiplex PCR, and the TCRdb table lists in-frame clones only, not all of them. Of some 170,000 clones listed, around 94% were seen once; the top ten hold roughly 2.5%. The sample consisted of peripheral blood, taken on day 0 of AZD1222 vaccination. All receptors derive from an adult in good health.

This clone occurred once. The gene calls are TRBV5-1 and TRBJ1-6; a weak D match, TRBD1 (5 bases). The CDR3 loop spans 14 amino acids. V dropped 0 bases and J dropped 10 bases, with 11 bases sitting between them. The germline V gene has CDR1 SGHRS and CDR2 YFSETQ. The CDR3, as DNA: TGCGCCAGCAGCTTGGATCAGGGATCATCACCCCTCCACTTT. This codes for CASSLDQGSSPLHF.

The J gene is TRBJ1-2, the V gene TRBV5-1; 8 nucleotides match TRBD1. Trimming removed 1 base from V and 8 bases from J; junction bases left unmatched: 7. The CDR3 runs to 14 residues. Germline CDR1 is SGHRS and CDR2 is YFSETQ. CDR3 protein: CASSLTTGEGGYTF. CDR3 sequence (DNA): TGCGCCAGCAGCTTGACGACAGGGGAGGGAGGCTACACCTTC.

This chain connects TRBV6-5 to TRBJ1-6; a possible D gene is TRBD1 (6 bases). CDR3 size: 12 residues. The V end lost 6 bases, the J end lost 11 bases, and 11 bases lay between the germline ends. Germline V gene lookup returns CDR1 MNHEY and CDR2 SVGAGI. The CDR3 region has the DNA TGTGCCAGCAGCCTGACAGGAGCACCCCTCCACTTT. It specifies CASSLTGAPLHF.

This clone was seen once. The chain joins TRBV20-1 to TRBJ2-1; the D is unclear. From germline, CDR1 is DFQATT and CDR2 SNEGSKA (reference sequence). The CDR3 has 10 amino acids. V was pared by 3 bases and J by 10 bases, with 7 bases between. CDR3 sequence reads: CSASRPEQFF. As DNA, the CDR3 is TGCAGTGCTAGTAGACCCGAGCAGTTCTTC.

The gene calls are TRBV2 and TRBJ1-5; 7 positions agree with TRBD1. CDR1 and CDR2 from the germline V gene are SNHLY and FYNNEI. The CDR3 covers 13 residues. V lost 7 bases, J lost 5 bases, and 5 bases stayed unmatched. The CDR3 protein is CASIDRAYQPQHF. CDR3 nucleotide sequence: TGTGCCAGCATTGACAGGGCCTATCAGCCCCAGCATTTT.